This T cell receptor (beta chain) was identified during a study of technical replicates of blood from a few donors (dated by TCRdb to the late 2010s). Looking up the germline V gene yields CDR1 MNHEY and CDR2 SVGAGI. The CDR3 covers 11 residues, taking in both the cysteine and the phenylalanine. The DNA shown is the 33-base CDR3, in frame from base 1. Trimming costs V 6 bases and J 5 bases, and their ends lie 7 bases apart. With regard to this clone: The antigen it binds to is not known. The record has no base qualities; no much larger clone is one base away.

Receptors were amplified or captured by the immunoSEQ multiplex PCR assay. TCRdb stores this immuneACCESS table with in-frame sequences only. Part of the clones is absent; in the studies checked, under half of the shortfall reflects unresolved V genes, and no reason is known for the rest. This sample is represented by 60,000 to 90,000 clones; around nine tenths of them were singletons. The ten largest make up roughly 0.33% of the sample. Recombination joined TRBV6-5 with TRBJ2-5; confidence is insufficient to name the D gene. This receptor was obtained from a human donor in good health. Sequenced input: T cells isolated from PBMCs. DNA sequence: TGTGCCAGCAGCCTCAGGGAGACCCAGTACTTC. It specifies CASSLRETQYF.